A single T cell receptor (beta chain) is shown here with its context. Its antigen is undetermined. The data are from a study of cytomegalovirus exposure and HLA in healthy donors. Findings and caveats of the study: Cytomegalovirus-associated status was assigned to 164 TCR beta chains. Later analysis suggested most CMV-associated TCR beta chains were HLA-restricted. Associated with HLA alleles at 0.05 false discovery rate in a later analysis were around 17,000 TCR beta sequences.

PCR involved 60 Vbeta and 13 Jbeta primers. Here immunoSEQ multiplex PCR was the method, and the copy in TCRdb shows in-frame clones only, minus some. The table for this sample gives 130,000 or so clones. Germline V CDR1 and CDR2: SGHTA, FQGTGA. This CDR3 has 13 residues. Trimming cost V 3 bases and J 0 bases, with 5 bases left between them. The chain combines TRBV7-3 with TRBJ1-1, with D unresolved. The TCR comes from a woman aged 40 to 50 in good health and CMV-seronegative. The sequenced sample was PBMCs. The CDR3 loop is CASSLGMNTEAFF. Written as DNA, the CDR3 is TGTGCCAGCAGCTTGGGCATGAACACTGAAGCTTTCTTT.